A single T cell receptor (beta chain) is shown here with its context. Its antigen is unidentified. The data were obtained in a study of cytomegalovirus exposure and HLA in healthy donors. Study-level results: Among donors in an Asian-associated ancestry cluster, a later analysis reportedly found fewer N-insertions than the roughly 700-donor mean. Most TCR sequences were seen very rarely across donors, but some public TCRs occurred in many. Analyses of presence and absence presupposed an approximately uniform sequencing depth across donors.

With V trimmed by 7 bases and J by 1 base, 7 bases remained unmatched. In germline, CDR1 is SGHRS, CDR2 YFSETQ. This CDR3 is built from 14 residues. This PCR relied on a set of 60 Vbeta primers and 13 Jbeta primers. Libraries were prepared by immunoSEQ multiplex PCR; TCRdb keeps only in-frame clonotypes and omits some of them. The table lists approximately 100,000 clones, around three quarters of them singletons. This TCR was recovered from a female donor in good health and CMV-seropositive. The rearrangement uses TRBV5-1 and TRBJ2-5; 7 bases are shared with TRBD2. Sequencing was done on a sample of PBMCs. CDR3 in amino acids: CASGGGRTQETQYF. The CDR3 bases are TGCGCCAGCGGCGGCGGGAGAACCCAAGAGACCCAGTACTTC.